The clone carrying this T cell receptor beta chain rates as medium-sized. The antigen is not known. The CDR3 is 13 amino acids. The germline CDR1 and CDR2 sequences are MNHEY and SMNVEV (reference sequence). V lost 6 bases and J lost 5, with 11 bases in between. The sample originates from a study of CD8 T cells in ankylosing spondylitis. Study findings and constraints: Reportedly, significant enrichment of disease-linked clones occurred in matched ankylosing spondylitis synovial fluid.

Construction of TCR beta libraries was performed using quantitative 5'-RACE with molecular barcodes. MiXCR, run by TCRdb on the 5' RACE reads, gives a single entry per CDR3 protein. Of some 26,000 distinct CDR3 sequences in the sample, 17% were seen once. This TCR derives from a male donor with ankylosing spondylitis or in good health (not recorded which). V gene TRBV27 combines with J gene TRBJ2-1; D is uncertain. Material: blood. CDR3: CASSYRANNEQFF. The CDR3 nucleotides are TGTGCCAGCAGCTACCGGGCCAACAATGAGCAGTTCTTC.